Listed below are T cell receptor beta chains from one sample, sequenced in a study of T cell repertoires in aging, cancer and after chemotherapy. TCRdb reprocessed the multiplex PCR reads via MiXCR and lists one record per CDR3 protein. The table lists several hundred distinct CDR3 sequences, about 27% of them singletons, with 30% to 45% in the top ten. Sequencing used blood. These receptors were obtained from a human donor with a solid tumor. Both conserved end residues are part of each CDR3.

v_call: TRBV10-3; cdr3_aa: CAIRSSVSNYGYTF
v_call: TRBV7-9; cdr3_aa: CASSRDRGSSSYEQYF
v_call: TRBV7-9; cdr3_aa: CASSAHSGRPRGRTEAFF
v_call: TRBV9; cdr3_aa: CASSDEWGRGEAFF
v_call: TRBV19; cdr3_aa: CASSISRGAKQFF
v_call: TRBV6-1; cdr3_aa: CASSGLAGGQDTQYF
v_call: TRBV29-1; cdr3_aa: CSVVMRAAAGGYTF
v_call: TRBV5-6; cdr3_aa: CASSLEQGANEKLFF
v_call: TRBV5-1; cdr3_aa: CASSLGWTGGGETQYF
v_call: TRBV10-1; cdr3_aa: CASSESGGHEQYF
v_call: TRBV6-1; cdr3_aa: CASTLSGARTDTQYF
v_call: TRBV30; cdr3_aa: CAWSVQGYNEQFF
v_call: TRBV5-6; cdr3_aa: CASSQEHGGGANVLTF
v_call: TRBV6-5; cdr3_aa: CASSPATGTVGYTF
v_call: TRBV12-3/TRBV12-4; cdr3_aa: CASSAQGIEYEQYF
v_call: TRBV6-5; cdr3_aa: CASTPGVGNTGELFF
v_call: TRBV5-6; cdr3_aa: CASSLWGQGSREKLFF
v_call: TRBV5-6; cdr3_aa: CASSWEGGPYEQYF